The text below deals with one TCR beta chain. These data belong to a study of shared clonotypes between healthy human individuals. This table comes from immunoSEQ multiplex PCR, and its TCRdb copy is limited to in-frame clones, with some not included. The sample has roughly 1,100,000 clones, approximately 70% seen once; the top ten hold roughly 1.5%. Sample: memory CD4+ T cells sorted from blood. Specified subset: CD45RA-negative fraction. This TCR was recovered from a man aged 18-30 years in good health.

The CDR3 bases are TGTGCCAGCAACTCTGGTTCACGAGAAGCTTTCTTT. Residues: CASNSGSREAFF. V is TRBV7-9 and J is TRBJ1-1, with unresolved D. The V gene lost 7 bases and the J gene lost 8 bases, with 14 bases spanning the gap. Germline CDR1 and CDR2: SEHNR and FQNEAQ (reference sequence). This CDR3 comprises 12 residues.